The 19 T cell receptor beta chains presented below share a single source sample, sequenced in a study of CD8+ T cells in alopecia areata. After isolation, RNA underwent reverse transcription to generate cDNA as the sequencing template. Assay used: immunoSEQ multiplex PCR; TCRdb lists only in-frame clones, some missing. The sample gives 150,000 or so clones, under 60% of which show up once; approximately 20% is in the top ten. The sequencing here drew on CD8+ T cells sorted from blood, taken at week 0. The receptors originated from a human donor with alopecia areata.

The CDR3 loop reads CASSLTSGVDNSPLHF. The CDR3 DNA is TGTGCCAGCAGCTTGACCTCAGGGGTAGATAATTCACCCCTCCACTTT. The chain links TRBV13 to TRBJ1-6, with D possibly matching TRBD1 (6 bases). Germline V gene sequence: CDR1 PRHDT, CDR2 FYEKMQ (reference sequence). The CDR3 is made up of 16 amino acids. V was pared by 3 bases and J by 5 bases, with 14 bases between.

This chain connects TRBV9 to TRBJ2-3, with D hard to call. The CDR3 spans 14 residues. V was shortened by 1 base and J by 0 bases, with 6 bases between the two germline ends. The germline V gene has CDR1 SGDLS and CDR2 YYNGEE. CDR3 nucleotide sequence: TGTGCCAGCAGCGTAATGGAGAGCACAGATACGCAGTATTTT. Its protein product is CASSVMESTDTQYF.

In the case of this clone: Other DNA sequences in this specimen translate into the identical CDR3. The chain uses TRBV6-5 and TRBJ2-6, with D uncertain. V gave up 6 bases and J gave up 0 bases, with 0 bases separating them. In germline, CDR1 is MNHEY, CDR2 SVGAGI. There are 12 residues in the CDR3. The CDR3 loop reads CASSSGANVLTF. The CDR3 DNA reads as TGTGCCAGCAGCTCTGGGGCCAACGTCCTGACTTTC.

This clone appeared a few times. The V call is TRBV28, the J call TRBJ1-1; 7 bases agree with TRBD1. CDR1 and CDR2 from the germline V gene are MDHEN and SYDVKM. The junction had 6 bases not matched to a gene; V was cut back by 4 bases and J by 4 bases. This CDR3 is 14 amino acids long. The CDR3 sequence is CASSSTGLVTEAFF. CDR3 nucleotides: TGTGCCAGCAGTTCGACAGGGTTGGTCACTGAAGCTTTCTTT.

The chain uses TRBV7-2 and TRBJ1-1; D uncertain. Germline loops: CDR1 SGHTA, CDR2 FQGNSA. The CDR3 has 13 residues. V was pared by 2 bases and J by 0 bases, with 4 bases between. CDR3 DNA: TGTGCCAGCAGCTTATCGGTGAACACTGAAGCTTTCTTT. As protein: CASSLSVNTEAFF. Filled out from reference TRBV7-2 and TRBJ1-1, the complete variable domain reads GAGVSQSPSNKVTEKGKDVELRCDPISGHTALYWYRQSLGQGLEFLIYFQGNSAPDKSGLPSDRFSAERTGGSVSTLTIQRTQQEDSAVYLCASSLSVNTEAFFGQGTRLTVV.

The sample holds a few counts of this clone. The rearrangement uses TRBV4-3 and TRBJ1-3, with TRBD1 matching over 9 bases. V lost 4 bases, J lost 3 bases, and 10 bases stayed unmatched. The CDR3 covers 17 residues. CDR1 and CDR2 from the germline V gene are LGHNA and YSLEER. The CDR3 region has the DNA TGCGCCAGCAGCCCCCGGGGAGGGACAGGGATTGGAAACACCATATATTTT. As protein: CASSPRGGTGIGNTIYF.

This clone was recorded a few times. V and J are TRBV30 and TRBJ2-2, with D unclear. Trimming removed 1 base from V and 8 bases from J, with 2 bases in between. The CDR3 spans 10 residues. Germline V CDR1 and CDR2: GTSNPN, SVGIG (reference sequence). The CDR3 spells CAWSDGELFF. The CDR3 bases are TGTGCCTGGAGTGATGGGGAGCTGTTTTTT.

In its sample, this clone was seen a few times. This chain uses TRBV13 with TRBJ2-3; the match to TRBD1 covers 7 bases. CDR3 size: 12 residues. CDR1 is PRHDT, CDR2 FYEKMQ, per germline (reference sequence). V was clipped by 8 bases and J by 5 bases; unmatched bases: 4. The CDR3 sequence: CASRSGGDTQYF. DNA of the CDR3: TGTGCCAGCCGCTCAGGGGGAGATACGCAGTATTTT.

Details on this clone: The sample carries other DNA sequences with the same CDR3. The J gene is TRBJ1-1, the V gene TRBV29-1; a possible D gene is TRBD1 (5 bases). This CDR3 spans 11 amino acids. V was shortened by 6 bases and J by 3 bases, with 8 bases between the two germline ends. Germline V CDR1 and CDR2: SQVTM, ANQGSEA. The DNA of the CDR3 is TGCAGCGTCGCCAGGGACACTGAAGCTTTCTTT. This codes for CSVARDTEAFF. The complete variable domain, with remaining parts taken from reference TRBV29-1 and TRBJ1-1, reads SAVISQKPSRDICQRGTSLTIQCQVDSQVTMMFWYRQQPGQSLTLIATANQGSEATYESGFVIDKFPISRPNLTFSTLTVSNMSPEDSSIYLCSVARDTEAFFGQGTRLTVV.

This clone has more than one count but fewer than ten. The genes are TRBV4-3 and TRBJ1-1, with D perhaps matching TRBD1 (5 bases). The CDR3 length is 14 residues. Germline V gene sequence: CDR1 LGHNA, CDR2 YSLEER. Trimming removed 0 bases from V and 3 bases from J, with 8 bases in between. In nucleotides, the CDR3 is TGCGCCAGCAGCCAAGATGGGGGAGACACTGAAGCTTTCTTT. Protein: CASSQDGGDTEAFF.

The chain combines TRBV4-3 with TRBJ2-7, with D perhaps TRBD2 (5 bases). The CDR3 consists of 15 residues. The germline V gene encodes CDR1 LGHNA and CDR2 YSLEER. V dropped 1 base and J dropped 0 bases, with 10 bases sitting between them. The CDR3 DNA reads TGCGCCAGCAGCCAAGGCAGCGGCCCCTCCTACGAGCAGTACTTC. Translating gives CASSQGSGPSYEQYF.

The V call is TRBV6-1, the J call TRBJ1-1; D is undetermined. The CDR3 is 14 amino acids. Trimming stripped 6 bases from V and 2 bases from J, with 13 bases between. CDR1 is MNHNS and CDR2 is SASEGT in the germline V gene. The CDR3 DNA reads as TGTGCCAGCAGAGTGGGCGCGGGCAACACTGAAGCTTTCTTT. It is translated as CASRVGAGNTEAFF.

Of note for this clone: In the same sample, other DNA sequences code for this CDR3. The J gene is TRBJ1-6, the V gene TRBV25-1; a weak D match, TRBD1 (5 bases). The CDR3 has 13 amino acids. Per the germline V gene, CDR1 is MGHDK and CDR2 is SYGVNS. The V end lost 4 bases, the J end lost 6 bases, and 7 bases lay between the germline ends. The CDR3 sequence is CASSVGGNSPLHF. The CDR3 bases are TGTGCCAGCAGTGTGGGGGGTAATTCACCCCTCCACTTT. The full variable domain, in which reference TRBV25-1 and TRBJ1-6 provide the parts outside the CDR3, is EADIYQTPRYLVIGTGKKITLECSQTMGHDKMYWYQQDPGMELHLIHYSYGVNSTEKGDLSSESTVSRIRTEHFPLTLESARPSHTSQYLCASSVGGNSPLHFGNGTRLTVT.

This rearrangement joins TRBV11-2 to TRBJ1-2; possible D gene TRBD1, 6 bases. Per the germline V gene, CDR1 is SGHAT and CDR2 is FQNNGV. This CDR3 is 13 amino acids long. V was cut by 5 bases and J by 6 bases, with 13 bases left in between. As DNA, the CDR3 is TGTGCCAGCAGCGGTGGGACACTTAATGGCTACACCTTC. Translated, it gives CASSGGTLNGYTF.

The rearrangement joins TRBV27 to TRBJ2-7; TRBD1 agrees at 11 bases. Germline V gene sequence: CDR1 MNHEY, CDR2 SMNVEV (reference sequence). Trimming at V came to 5 bases and at J to 3 bases, leaving 6 bases not matched to a gene. The CDR3 sequence is 15 residues long. This CDR3 reads CASSQPGQGVYEQYF. DNA for the CDR3: TGTGCCAGCAGTCAACCGGGACAGGGGGTCTACGAGCAGTACTTC.

This rearrangement joins TRBV27 to TRBJ2-1; D uncertain. V lost 5 bases, J lost 4 bases, and 9 bases lay in between. The germline CDR1 and CDR2 sequences are MNHEY and SMNVEV (reference sequence). CDR3 size: 13 residues. CDR3 residues: CASSDGLYNEQFF. The DNA for the CDR3 is TGTGCCAGCAGTGACGGTCTTTACAATGAGCAGTTCTTC.

This clone was detected a few times. The genes are TRBV27 and TRBJ1-5, with 7 bases lining up with TRBD1. CDR1 and CDR2 from the germline V gene are MNHEY and SMNVEV (reference sequence). There are 13 residues in the CDR3. The ends lost 2 bases at V and 7 bases at J; junction bases unmatched: 2. CDR3 sequence reads: CASSLVGGQPQHF. The CDR3 coding sequence is TGTGCCAGCAGTTTAGTAGGGGGCCAGCCCCAGCATTTT.

This clone was seen a handful of times. CDR3 bases: TGTGCCAGCAGCCACCAGTTGGGGGATTCACCCCTCCACTTT. This sequence encodes CASSHQLGDSPLHF. The gene calls are TRBV13 and TRBJ1-6; D may be TRBD1 (5 bases). Trimming left V 5 bases short and J 8 bases short, with 13 bases between. The length of the CDR3 is 14 residues. Germline V lookup: CDR1 PRHDT, CDR2 FYEKMQ (reference sequence).

This clone was seen a few times. A far bigger clonotype differs at one base, so this is likely a read error. The chain carries TRBV2 and TRBJ2-6, with 9 bases identical to TRBD1. In germline, CDR1 is SNHLY, CDR2 FYNNEI. This CDR3 spans 16 amino acids. The CDR3 DNA reads as TGTGCCAGCAGTGGGGGACAGGGAGCTGGGGCCAACTTCCTGACTTTC. This encodes CASSGGQGAGANFLTF.